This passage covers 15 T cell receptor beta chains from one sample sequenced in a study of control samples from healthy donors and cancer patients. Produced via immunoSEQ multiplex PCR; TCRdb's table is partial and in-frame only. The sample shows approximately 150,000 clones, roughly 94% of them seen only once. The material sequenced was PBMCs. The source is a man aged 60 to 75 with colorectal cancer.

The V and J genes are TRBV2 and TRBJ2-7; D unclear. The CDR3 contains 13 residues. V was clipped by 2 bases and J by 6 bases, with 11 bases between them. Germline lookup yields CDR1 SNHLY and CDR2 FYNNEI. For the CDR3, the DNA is TGTGCCAGCAGTGAAACGTGGCTGGGCGAGCAGTACTTC. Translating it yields CASSETWLGEQYF. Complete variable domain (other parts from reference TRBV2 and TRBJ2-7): EPEVTQTPSHQVTQMGQEVILRCVPISNHLYFYWYRQILGQKVEFLVSFYNNEISEKSEIFDDQFSVERPDGSNFTLKIRSTKLEDSAMYFCASSETWLGEQYFGPGTRLTVT.

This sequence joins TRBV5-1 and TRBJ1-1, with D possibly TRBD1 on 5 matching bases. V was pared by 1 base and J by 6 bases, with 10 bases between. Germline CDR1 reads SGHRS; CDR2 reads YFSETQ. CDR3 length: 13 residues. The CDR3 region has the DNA TGCGCCAGCAGCTTGCAGGAACAGGCTGAAGCTTTCTTT. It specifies CASSLQEQAEAFF.

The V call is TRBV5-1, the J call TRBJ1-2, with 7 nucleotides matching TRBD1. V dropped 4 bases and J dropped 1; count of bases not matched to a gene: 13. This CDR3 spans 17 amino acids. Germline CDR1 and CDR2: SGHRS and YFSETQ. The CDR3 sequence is CASSPQIGTAFNYGYTF. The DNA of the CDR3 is TGCGCCAGCAGCCCCCAAATTGGGACAGCCTTTAACTATGGCTACACCTTC.

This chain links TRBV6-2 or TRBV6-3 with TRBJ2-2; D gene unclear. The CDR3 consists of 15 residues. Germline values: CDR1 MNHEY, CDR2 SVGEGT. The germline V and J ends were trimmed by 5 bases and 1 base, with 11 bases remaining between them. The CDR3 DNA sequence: TGTGCCAGCAGTGACCCCGACTGGAACACCGGGGAGCTGTTTTTT. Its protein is CASSDPDWNTGELFF.

CDR3 nucleotides: TGTGCCAGCAGTTTCCCCGACAGGGGAAATGGCTACACCTTC. It encodes CASSFPDRGNGYTF. This sequence joins TRBV28 and TRBJ1-2; 8 bases line up with TRBD1. The CDR3 is 14 amino acids. J lost 6 bases, V lost 3 bases, and 6 bases had no gene match. Germline lookup yields CDR1 MDHEN and CDR2 SYDVKM.

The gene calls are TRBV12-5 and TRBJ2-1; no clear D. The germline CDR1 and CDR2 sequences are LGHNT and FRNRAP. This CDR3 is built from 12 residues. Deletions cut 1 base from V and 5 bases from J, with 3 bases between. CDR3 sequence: CASGLGNNEQFF. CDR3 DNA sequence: TGTGCTAGTGGTTTGGGGAACAATGAGCAGTTCTTC.

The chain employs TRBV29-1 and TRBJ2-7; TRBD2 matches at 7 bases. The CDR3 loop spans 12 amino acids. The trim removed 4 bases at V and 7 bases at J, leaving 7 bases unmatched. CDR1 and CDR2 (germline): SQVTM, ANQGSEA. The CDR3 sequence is CSVVQGGREQYF. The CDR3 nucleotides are TGCAGCGTTGTCCAGGGAGGGAGGGAGCAGTACTTC.

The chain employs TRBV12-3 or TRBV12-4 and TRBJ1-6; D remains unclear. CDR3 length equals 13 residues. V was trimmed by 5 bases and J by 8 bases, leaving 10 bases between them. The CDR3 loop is CASSLAGDSPLHF. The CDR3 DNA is TGTGCCAGCAGTCTCGCAGGAGATTCACCCCTCCACTTT.

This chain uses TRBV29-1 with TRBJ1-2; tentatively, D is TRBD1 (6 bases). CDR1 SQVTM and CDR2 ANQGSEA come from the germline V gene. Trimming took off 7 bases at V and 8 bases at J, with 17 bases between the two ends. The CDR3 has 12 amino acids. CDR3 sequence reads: CSGTTGRGGYTF. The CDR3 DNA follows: TGCAGCGGCACGACGGGAAGGGGGGGCTACACCTTC.

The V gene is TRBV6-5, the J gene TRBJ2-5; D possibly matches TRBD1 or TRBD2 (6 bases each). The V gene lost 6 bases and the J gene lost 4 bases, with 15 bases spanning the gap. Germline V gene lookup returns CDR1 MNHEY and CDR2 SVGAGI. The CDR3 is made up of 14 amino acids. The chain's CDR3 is CASSIQGGGETQYF. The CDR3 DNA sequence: TGTGCCAGCAGCATACAGGGAGGAGGAGAGACCCAGTACTTC.

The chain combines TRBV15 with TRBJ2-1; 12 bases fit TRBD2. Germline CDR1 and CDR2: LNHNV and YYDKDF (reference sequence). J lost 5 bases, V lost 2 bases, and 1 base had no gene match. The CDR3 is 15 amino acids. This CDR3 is CATSRLAGGNNEQFF. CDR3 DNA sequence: TGTGCCACCAGCAGACTAGCGGGGGGGAACAATGAGCAGTTCTTC. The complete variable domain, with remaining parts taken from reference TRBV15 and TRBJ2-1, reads DAMVIQNPRYQVTQFGKPVTLSCSQTLNHNVMYWYQQKSSQAPKLLFHYYDKDFNNEADTPDNFQSRRPNTSFCFLDIRSPGLGDTAMYLCATSRLAGGNNEQFFGPGTRLTVL.

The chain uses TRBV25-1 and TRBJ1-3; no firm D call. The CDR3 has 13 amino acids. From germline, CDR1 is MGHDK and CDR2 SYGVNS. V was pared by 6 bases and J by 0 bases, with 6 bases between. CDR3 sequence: CASSRGSGNTIYF. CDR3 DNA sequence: TGTGCCAGCAGCCGGGGCTCTGGAAACACCATATATTTT. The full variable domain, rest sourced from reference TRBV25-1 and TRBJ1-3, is EADIYQTPRYLVIGTGKKITLECSQTMGHDKMYWYQQDPGMELHLIHYSYGVNSTEKGDLSSESTVSRIRTEHFPLTLESARPSHTSQYLCASSRGSGNTIYFGEGSWLTVV.

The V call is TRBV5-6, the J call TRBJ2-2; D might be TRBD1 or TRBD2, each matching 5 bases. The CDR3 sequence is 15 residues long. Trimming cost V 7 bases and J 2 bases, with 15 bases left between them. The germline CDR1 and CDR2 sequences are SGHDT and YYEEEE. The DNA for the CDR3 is TGTGCCAGCTCAATCCGGGGCACCAACACCGGGGAGCTGTTTTTT. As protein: CASSIRGTNTGELFF. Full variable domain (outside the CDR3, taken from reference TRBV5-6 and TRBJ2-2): DAGVTQSPTHLIKTRGQQVTLRCSPKSGHDTVSWYQQALGQGPQFIFQYYEEEERQRGNFPDRFSGHQFPNYSSELNVNALLLGDSALYLCASSIRGTNTGELFFGEGSRLTVL.

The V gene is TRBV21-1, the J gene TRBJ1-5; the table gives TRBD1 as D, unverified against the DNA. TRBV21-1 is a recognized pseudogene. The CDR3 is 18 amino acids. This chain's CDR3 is CASSKSGQGRYSNQPQHF. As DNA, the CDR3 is TGTGCCAGCAGCAAATCAGGGCAGGGCCGATATAGCAATCAGCCCCAGCATTTT.

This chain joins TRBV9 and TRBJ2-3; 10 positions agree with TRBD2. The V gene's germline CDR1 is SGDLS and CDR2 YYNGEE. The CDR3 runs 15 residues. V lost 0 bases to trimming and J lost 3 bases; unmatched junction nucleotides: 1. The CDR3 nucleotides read TGTGCCAGCAGCGTAGAGGGACTAGCGACAGATACGCAGTATTTT. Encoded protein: CASSVEGLATDTQYF.